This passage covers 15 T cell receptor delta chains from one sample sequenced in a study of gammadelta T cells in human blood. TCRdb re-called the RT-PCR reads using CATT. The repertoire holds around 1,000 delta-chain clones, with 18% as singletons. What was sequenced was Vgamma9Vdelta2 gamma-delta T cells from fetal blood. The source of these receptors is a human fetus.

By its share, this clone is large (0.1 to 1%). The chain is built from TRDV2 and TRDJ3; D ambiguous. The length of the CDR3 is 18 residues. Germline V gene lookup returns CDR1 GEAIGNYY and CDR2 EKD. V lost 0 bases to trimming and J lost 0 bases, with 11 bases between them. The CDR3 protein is CACDTAGPSSWDTRQMFF. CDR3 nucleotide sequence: TGTGCCTGTGACACCGCGGGGCCGAGCTCCTGGGACACCCGACAGATGTTTTTC.

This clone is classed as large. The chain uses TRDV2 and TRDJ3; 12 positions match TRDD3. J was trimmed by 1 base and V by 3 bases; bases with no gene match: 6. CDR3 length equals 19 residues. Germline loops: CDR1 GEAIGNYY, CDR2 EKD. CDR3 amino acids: CACDVLGDTDSWDTRQMFF. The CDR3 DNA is TGTGCCTGTGACGTACTGGGGGATACCGATTCCTGGGACACCCGACAGATGTTTTTC.

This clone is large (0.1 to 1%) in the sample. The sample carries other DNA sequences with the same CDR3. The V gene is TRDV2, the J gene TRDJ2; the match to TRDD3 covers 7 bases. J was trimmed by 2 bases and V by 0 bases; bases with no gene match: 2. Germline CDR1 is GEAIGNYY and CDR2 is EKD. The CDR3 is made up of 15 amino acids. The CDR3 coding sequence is TGTGCCTGTGACACCTGGGGGAGCTTGACAGCACAACTCTTCTTT. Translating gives CACDTWGSLTAQLFF.

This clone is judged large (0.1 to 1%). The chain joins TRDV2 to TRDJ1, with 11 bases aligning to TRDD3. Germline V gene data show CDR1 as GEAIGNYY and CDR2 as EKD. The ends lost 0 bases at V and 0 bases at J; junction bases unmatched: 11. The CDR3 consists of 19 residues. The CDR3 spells CACDTVGLGDTAYTDKLIF. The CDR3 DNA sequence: TGTGCCTGTGACACCGTTGGTCTGGGGGATACCGCGTACACCGATAAACTCATCTTT.

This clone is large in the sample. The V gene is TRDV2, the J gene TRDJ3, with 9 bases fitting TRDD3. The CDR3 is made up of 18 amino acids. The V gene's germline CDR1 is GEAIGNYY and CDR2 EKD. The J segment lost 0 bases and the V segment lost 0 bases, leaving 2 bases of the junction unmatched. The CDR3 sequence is CACDTGGYSSWDTRQMFF. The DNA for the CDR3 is TGTGCCTGTGACACCGGGGGATACAGCTCCTGGGACACCCGACAGATGTTTTTC.

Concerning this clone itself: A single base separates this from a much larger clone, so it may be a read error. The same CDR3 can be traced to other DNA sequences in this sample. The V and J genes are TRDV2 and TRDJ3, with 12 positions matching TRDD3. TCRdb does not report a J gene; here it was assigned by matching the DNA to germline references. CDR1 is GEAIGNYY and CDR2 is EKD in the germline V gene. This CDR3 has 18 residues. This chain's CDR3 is CACDNTGGYSWDTRQMFF. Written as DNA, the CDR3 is TGTGCCTGTGACAATACTGGGGGATACTCCTGGGACACCCGGCAGATGTTTTTC.

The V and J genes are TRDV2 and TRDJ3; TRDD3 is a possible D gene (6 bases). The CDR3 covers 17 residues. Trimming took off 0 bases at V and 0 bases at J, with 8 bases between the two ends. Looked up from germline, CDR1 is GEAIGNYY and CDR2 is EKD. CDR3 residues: CACDTILGSWDTRQMFF. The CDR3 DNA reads TGTGCCTGTGACACCATACTGGGCTCCTGGGACACCCGACAGATGTTTTTC.

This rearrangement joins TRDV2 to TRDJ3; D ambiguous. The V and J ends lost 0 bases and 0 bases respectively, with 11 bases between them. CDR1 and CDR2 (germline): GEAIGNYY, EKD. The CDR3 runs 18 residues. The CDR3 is CACDTAGSGSWDTRQMFF. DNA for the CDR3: TGTGCCTGTGACACCGCGGGTTCGGGCTCCTGGGACACCCGACAGATGTTTTTC.

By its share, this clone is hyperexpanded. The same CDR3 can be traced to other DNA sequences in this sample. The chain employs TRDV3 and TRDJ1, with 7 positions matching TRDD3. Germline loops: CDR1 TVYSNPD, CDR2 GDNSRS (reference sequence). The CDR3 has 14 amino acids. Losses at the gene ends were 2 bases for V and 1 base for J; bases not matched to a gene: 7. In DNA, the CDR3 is TGTGCCTTTCGTACTGGGGACTCCACCGATAAACTCATCTTT. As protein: CAFRTGDSTDKLIF.

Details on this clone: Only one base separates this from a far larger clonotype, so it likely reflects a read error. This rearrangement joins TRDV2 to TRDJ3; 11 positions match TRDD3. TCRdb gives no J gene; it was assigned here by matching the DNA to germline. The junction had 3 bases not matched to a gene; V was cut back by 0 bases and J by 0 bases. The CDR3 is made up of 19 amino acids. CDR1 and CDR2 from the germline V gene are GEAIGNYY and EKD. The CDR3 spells CACDTVLGDNSWDTRQMFF. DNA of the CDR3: TGTGCCTGTGACACCGTACTGGGGGATAACTCCTGGGACACCCGACAGATGTTTTTC.

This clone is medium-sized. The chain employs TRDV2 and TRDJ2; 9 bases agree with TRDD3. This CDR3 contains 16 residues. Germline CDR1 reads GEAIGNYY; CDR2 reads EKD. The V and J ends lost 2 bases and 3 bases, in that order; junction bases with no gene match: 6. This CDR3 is CACDKNTGGLTAQLFF. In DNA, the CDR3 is TGTGCCTGTGACAAAAATACTGGGGGACTGACAGCACAACTCTTCTTT.

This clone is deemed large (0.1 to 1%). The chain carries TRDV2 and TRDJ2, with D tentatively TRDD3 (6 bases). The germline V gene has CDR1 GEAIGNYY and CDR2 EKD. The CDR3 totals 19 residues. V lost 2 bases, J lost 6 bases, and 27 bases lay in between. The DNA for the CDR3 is TGTGCCTGTGACAGATGGTGGTCTGGGGACCCCAAAGGGGCAGCACAACTCTTCTTT. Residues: CACDRWWSGDPKGAAQLFF.

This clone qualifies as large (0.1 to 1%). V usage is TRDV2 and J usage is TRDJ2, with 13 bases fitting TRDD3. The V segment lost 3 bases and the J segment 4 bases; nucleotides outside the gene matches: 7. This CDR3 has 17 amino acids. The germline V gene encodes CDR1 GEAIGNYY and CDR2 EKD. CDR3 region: CACDVLGDTRGTAQLFF. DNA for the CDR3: TGTGCCTGTGACGTACTGGGGGATACGCGGGGGACAGCACAACTCTTCTTT.

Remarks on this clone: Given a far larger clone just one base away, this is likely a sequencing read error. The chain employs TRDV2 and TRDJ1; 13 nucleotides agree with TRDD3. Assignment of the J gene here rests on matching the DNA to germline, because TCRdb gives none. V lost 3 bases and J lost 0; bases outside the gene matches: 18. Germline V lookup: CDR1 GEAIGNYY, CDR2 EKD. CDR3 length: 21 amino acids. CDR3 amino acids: CACDHTGGYAETPSYTDKLIF. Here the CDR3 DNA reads TGTGCCTGTGACCATACTGGGGGATACGCCGAAACCCCCTCGTACACCGATAAACTCATCTTT.

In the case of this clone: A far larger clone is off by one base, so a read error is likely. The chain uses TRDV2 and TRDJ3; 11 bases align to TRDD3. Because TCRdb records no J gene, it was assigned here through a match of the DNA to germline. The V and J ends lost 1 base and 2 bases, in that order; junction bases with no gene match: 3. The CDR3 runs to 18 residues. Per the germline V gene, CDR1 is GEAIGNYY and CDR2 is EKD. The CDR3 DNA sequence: TGTGCCTGTGACACAGTACTGGGGGATACCTGGGACACCCGACAGATGTTTTTC. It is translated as CACDTVLGDTWDTRQMFF.